Sequencing of this TCR beta chain was carried out in a study of response to subunit inactivated influenza vaccine. Study-level results: The authors suggested that every seasonal influenza vaccination recruits few new T cells.

This clonotype was counted a few times. What it recognizes is unknown. Germline loops: CDR1 SGDLS, CDR2 YYNGEE. This CDR3 comprises 15 residues. Trimming took 4 bases from V and 2 from J; bases not matched to a gene: 6. Via MiXCR, TCRdb re-called the RT-PCR reads, giving one row per CDR3 protein. The sample has around 580,000 distinct CDR3 sequences; about an eighth are singletons. The chain has TRBV9 and TRBJ2-5, with 9 bases lining up with TRBD2. Sequenced here: PBMCs from blood, sampled on the day of vaccination. The sequence was collected from a man aged 50 to 60 who received an inactivated influenza vaccine. This CDR3 reads CASSPRTSEQETQYF. The CDR3 DNA reads TGTGCCAGCAGCCCTCGGACTAGCGAGCAAGAGACCCAGTACTTC.